Each of the 7 T cell receptor beta chains below was sequenced from the same sample in a study of technical replicates of blood from several donors. Assay used: immunoSEQ multiplex PCR; TCRdb lists only in-frame clones, some missing. The table lists 65,000 to 95,000 clones, 85% to 95% of them singletons. The sequencing input was T cells isolated from PBMCs. The source is a human donor in good health.

This rearrangement joins TRBV9 to TRBJ1-2, with TRBD1 as a possible D gene (6 bases). This CDR3 is built from 14 residues. From germline, CDR1 is SGDLS and CDR2 YYNGEE. Trimming removed 3 bases from V and 4 bases from J, with 13 bases in between. The CDR3 DNA is TGTGCCAGCAGCGGATCGGGACACCCCTATGGCTACACCTTC. As protein: CASSGSGHPYGYTF.

This chain joins TRBV5-4 and TRBJ2-5, with D tentatively TRBD1 (6 bases). The CDR3 totals 14 residues. Per germline, CDR1 SGHNT and CDR2 YYREEE (reference sequence). V lost 4 bases and J 4 bases, leaving 14 bases between the germline ends. The DNA of the CDR3 is TGTGCCAGCAGCGGAACAGGGATGGGAGAGACCCAGTACTTC. Protein sequence: CASSGTGMGETQYF.

The chain has TRBV30 and TRBJ1-4; D is unclear. This CDR3 has 13 residues. V was trimmed by 4 bases and J by 10 bases, leaving 16 bases between them. The germline V gene has CDR1 GTSNPN and CDR2 SVGIG (reference sequence). CDR3 protein: CAWIVHGGGKLFF. CDR3 nucleotides: TGTGCCTGGATAGTTCATGGCGGTGGAAAACTGTTTTTT.

V and J are TRBV7-2 and TRBJ2-3; tentatively, D is TRBD1 (5 bases). The CDR3 totals 13 residues. The V end was cut by 5 bases, the J end by 3 bases, with 9 bases between. CDR1 and CDR2 (germline): SGHTA, FQGNSA. CDR3 in amino acids: CASSPQGTDTQYF. The CDR3 DNA sequence: TGTGCCAGCAGCCCGCAGGGAACAGATACGCAGTATTTT.

The rearrangement uses TRBV7-6 and TRBJ2-7; D gene unclear. This CDR3 has 13 residues. Deletions cut 2 bases from V and 4 bases from J, with 9 bases between. CDR1 and CDR2 (germline): SGHVS, FNYEAQ. Here the CDR3 reads CASSLSRQYEQYF. CDR3 DNA: TGTGCCAGCAGCTTAAGTCGTCAGTACGAGCAGTACTTC.

This chain connects TRBV11-3 to TRBJ1-2; no reliable D call. Trimming took off 1 base at V and 4 bases at J, with 10 bases between the two ends. Per germline, CDR1 SGHNT and CDR2 YENEEA. CDR3 length: 14 residues. Here the CDR3 DNA reads TGTGCCAGCAGCTTAGGAATATACGGCTATGGCTACACCTTC. It encodes CASSLGIYGYGYTF.

The CDR3 nucleotides are TGTGCCAGCAGTGAAGGTGCATACAGGGGGAATGGCTACACCTTC. The encoded protein is CASSEGAYRGNGYTF. The chain couples TRBV2 to TRBJ1-2; the match to TRBD1 covers 8 bases. V trimming: 1 base; J trimming: 6 bases; junction bases outside the gene matches: 7. The V gene's germline CDR1 is SNHLY and CDR2 FYNNEI. The CDR3 covers 15 residues.